This T cell receptor (beta chain) was observed in a study of control samples from healthy donors and cancer patients. The ends were cut back, 7 bases at V and 3 bases at J, with 12 bases in the middle. The CDR3 runs to 13 residues. TCRdb's table, derived via immunoSEQ multiplex PCR, lists solely in-frame clones and lacks some. The table includes fewer than 150,000 clones, around nine tenths detected once. Sequenced: blood. The receptor comes from a man between 18 and 35 years old in good health. The chain has TRBV12-3 or TRBV12-4 and TRBJ1-1; D gene uncertain. The CDR3 is CASTDLRDTEAFF. CDR3 DNA sequence: TGTGCCAGCACCGACCTACGGGACACTGAAGCTTTCTTT.